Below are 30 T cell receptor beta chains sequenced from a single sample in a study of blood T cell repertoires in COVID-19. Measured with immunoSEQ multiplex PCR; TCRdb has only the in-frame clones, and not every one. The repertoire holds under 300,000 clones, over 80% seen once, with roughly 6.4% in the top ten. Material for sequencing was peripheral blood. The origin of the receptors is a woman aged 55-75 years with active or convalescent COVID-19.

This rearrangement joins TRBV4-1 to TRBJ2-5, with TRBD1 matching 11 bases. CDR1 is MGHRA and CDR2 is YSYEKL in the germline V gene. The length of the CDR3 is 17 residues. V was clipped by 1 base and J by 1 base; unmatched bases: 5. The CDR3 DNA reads TGCGCCAGCAGCCAAGCCCCAGGGACAGGGGGCCAAGAGACCCAGTACTTC. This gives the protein CASSQAPGTGGQETQYF.

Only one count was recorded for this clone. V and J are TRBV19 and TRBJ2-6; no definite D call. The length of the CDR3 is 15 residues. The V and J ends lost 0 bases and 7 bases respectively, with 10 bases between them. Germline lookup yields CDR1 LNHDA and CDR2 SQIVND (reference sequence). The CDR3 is CASSIDQVRANVLTF. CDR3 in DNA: TGTGCCAGTAGTATAGATCAGGTCCGAGCCAACGTCCTGACTTTC.

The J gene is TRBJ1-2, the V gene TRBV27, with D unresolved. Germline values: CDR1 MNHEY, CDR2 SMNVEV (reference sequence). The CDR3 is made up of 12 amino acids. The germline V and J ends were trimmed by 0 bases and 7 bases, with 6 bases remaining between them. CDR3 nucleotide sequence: TGTGCCAGCAGTTTATCCGGAGCTGGCTACACCTTC. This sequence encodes CASSLSGAGYTF.

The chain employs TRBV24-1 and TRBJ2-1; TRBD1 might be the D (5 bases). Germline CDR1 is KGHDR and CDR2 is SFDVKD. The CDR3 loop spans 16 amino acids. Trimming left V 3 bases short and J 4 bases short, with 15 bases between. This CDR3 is CATSDQDTLKYNEQFF. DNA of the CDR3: TGTGCCACCAGTGATCAGGACACTCTAAAGTACAATGAGCAGTTCTTC.

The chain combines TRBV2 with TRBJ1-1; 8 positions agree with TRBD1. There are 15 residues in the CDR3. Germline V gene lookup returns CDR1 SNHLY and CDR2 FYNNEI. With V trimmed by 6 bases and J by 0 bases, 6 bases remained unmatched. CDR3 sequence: CASSEPGQVNTEAFF. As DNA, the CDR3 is TGTGCCAGCAGCGAACCGGGACAGGTGAACACTGAAGCTTTCTTT.

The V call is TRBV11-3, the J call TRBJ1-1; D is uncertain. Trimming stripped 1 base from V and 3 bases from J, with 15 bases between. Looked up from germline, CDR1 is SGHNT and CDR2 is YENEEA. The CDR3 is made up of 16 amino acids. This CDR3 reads CASSLGRKGRDTEAFF. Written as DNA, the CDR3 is TGTGCCAGCAGCTTAGGCCGGAAAGGGCGGGACACTGAAGCTTTCTTT.

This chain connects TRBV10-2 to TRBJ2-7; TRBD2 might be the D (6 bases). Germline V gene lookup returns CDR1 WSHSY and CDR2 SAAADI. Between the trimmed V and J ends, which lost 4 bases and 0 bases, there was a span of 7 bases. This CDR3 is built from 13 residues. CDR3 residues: CASSGLVSYEQYV. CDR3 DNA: TGCGCCAGCAGTGGACTAGTCTCCTACGAGCAGTACGTC.

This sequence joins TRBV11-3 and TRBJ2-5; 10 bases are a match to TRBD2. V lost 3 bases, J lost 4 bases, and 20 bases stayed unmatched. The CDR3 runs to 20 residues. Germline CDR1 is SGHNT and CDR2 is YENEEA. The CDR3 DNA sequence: TGTGCCAGCAGCTTCCCCCGCCCCCCTATAGCGGGAGGATATGGAGAGACCCAGTACTTC. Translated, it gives CASSFPRPPIAGGYGETQYF.

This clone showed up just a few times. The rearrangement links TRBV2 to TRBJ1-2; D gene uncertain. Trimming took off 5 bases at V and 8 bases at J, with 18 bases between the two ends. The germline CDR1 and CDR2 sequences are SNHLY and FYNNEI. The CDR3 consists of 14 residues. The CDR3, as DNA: TGTGCCAGCAGTCGACTAGGGAGCGGCGAAGGCTACACCTTC. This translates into CASSRLGSGEGYTF.

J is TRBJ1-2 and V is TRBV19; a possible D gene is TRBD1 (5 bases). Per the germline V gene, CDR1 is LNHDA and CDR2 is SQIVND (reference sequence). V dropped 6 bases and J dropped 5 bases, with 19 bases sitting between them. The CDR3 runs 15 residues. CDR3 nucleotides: TGTGCCAGTAGCCAAAACATTGGAGGGGCGTATGGCTACACCTTC. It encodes CASSQNIGGAYGYTF.

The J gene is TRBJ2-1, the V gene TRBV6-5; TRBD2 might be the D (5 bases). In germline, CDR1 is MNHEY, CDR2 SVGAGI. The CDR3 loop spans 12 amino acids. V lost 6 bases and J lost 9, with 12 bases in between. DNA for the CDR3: TGTGCCAGCAGCCGTGGACTGGGTGAGCAGTTCTTC. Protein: CASSRGLGEQFF.

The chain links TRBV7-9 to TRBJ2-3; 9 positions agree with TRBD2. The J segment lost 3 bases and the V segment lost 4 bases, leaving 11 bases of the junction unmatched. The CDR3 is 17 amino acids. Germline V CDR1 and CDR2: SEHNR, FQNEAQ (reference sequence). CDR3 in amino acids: CASSSDGRGGWTDTQYF. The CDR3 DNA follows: TGTGCCAGCAGCTCAGATGGGCGGGGGGGTTGGACAGATACGCAGTATTTT.

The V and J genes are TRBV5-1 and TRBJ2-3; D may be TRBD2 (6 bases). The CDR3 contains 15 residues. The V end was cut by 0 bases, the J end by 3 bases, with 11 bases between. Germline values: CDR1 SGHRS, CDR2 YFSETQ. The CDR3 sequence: CASSLATGETDTQYF. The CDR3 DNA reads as TGCGCCAGCAGCTTGGCTACGGGAGAGACAGATACGCAGTATTTT.

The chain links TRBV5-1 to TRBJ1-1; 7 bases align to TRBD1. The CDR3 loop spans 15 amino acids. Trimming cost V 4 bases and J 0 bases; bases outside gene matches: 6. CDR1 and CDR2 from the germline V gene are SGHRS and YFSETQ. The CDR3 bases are TGCGCCAGCAGCGGACCCGGGACAGTGAACACTGAAGCTTTCTTT. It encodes CASSGPGTVNTEAFF.

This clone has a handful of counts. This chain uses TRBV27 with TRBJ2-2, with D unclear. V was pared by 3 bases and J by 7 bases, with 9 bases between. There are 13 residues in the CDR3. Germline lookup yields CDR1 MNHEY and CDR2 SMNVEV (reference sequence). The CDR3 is CASSFQVVGELFF. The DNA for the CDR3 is TGTGCCAGCAGTTTCCAGGTGGTCGGGGAGCTGTTTTTT.

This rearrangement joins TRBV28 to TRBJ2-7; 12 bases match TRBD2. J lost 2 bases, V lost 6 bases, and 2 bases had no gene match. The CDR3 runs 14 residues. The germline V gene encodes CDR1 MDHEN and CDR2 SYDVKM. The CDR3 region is CASSLAGGAYEQYV. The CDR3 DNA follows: TGTGCCAGCAGCCTAGCGGGGGGGGCCTACGAGCAGTACGTC.

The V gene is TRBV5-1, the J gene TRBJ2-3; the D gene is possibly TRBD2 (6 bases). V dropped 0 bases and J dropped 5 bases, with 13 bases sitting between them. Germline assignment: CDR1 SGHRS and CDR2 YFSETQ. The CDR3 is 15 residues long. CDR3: CASSLVVQGGDTQYF. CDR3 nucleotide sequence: TGCGCCAGCAGCTTGGTGGTTCAGGGAGGAGATACGCAGTATTTT.

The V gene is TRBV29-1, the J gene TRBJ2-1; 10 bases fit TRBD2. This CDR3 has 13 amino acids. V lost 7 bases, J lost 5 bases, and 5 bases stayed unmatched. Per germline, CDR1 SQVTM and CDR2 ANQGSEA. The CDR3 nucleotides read TGCAGCGCCCGTGGACTAGCGGACAATGAGCAGTTCTTC. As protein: CSARGLADNEQFF.

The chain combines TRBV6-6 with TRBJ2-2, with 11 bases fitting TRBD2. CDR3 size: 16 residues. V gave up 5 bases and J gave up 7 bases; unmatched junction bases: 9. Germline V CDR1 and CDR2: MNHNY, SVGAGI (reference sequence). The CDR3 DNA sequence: TGTGCCAGCAGTAAAGTAGCGGGGGGGCCCGTCGGGGAGCTGTTTTTT. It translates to CASSKVAGGPVGELFF.

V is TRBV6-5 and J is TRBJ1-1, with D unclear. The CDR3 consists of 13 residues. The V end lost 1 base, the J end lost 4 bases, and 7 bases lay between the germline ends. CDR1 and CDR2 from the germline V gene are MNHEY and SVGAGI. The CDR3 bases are TGTGCCAGCAGTTACTTGCGAGGCACTGAAGCTTTCTTT. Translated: CASSYLRGTEAFF.

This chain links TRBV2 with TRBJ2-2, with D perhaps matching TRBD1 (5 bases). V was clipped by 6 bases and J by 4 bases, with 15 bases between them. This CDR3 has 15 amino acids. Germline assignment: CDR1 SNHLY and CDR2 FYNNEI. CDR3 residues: CASRARALSTGELFF. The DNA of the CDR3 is TGTGCCAGCAGAGCCAGGGCCCTGAGCACCGGGGAGCTGTTTTTT.

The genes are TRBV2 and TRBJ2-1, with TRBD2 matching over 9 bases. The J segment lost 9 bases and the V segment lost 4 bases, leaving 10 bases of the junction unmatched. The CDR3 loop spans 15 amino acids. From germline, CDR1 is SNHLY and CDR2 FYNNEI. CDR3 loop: CASSATLAGGGEQFF. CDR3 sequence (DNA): TGTGCCAGCAGTGCCACACTAGCGGGCGGCGGTGAGCAGTTCTTC.

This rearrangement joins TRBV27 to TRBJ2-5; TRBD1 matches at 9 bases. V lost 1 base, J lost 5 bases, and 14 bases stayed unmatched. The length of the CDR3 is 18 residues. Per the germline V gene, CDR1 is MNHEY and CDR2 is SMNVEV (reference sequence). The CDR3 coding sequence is TGTGCCAGCAGTTTATACGCCGGAGACAGGGGGATTGCGGAGACCCAGTACTTC. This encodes CASSLYAGDRGIAETQYF.

In DNA, the CDR3 is TGTGCCAGCAGTCCGGGACAGTCCTACGAGCAGTACTTC. Its translation: CASSPGQSYEQYF. This rearrangement joins TRBV27 to TRBJ2-7; 7 bases align to TRBD1. CDR3 length: 13 amino acids. V lost 5 bases, J lost 1 base, and 2 bases stayed unmatched. Germline values: CDR1 MNHEY, CDR2 SMNVEV (reference sequence).

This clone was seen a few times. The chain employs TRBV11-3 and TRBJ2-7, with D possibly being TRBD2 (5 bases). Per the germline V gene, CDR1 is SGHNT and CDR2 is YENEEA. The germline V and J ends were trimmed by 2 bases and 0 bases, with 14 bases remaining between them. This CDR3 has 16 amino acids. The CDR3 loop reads CASSLSGSGYSYEQYF. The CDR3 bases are TGTGCCAGCAGCTTATCTGGAAGCGGATACTCCTACGAGCAGTACTTC.

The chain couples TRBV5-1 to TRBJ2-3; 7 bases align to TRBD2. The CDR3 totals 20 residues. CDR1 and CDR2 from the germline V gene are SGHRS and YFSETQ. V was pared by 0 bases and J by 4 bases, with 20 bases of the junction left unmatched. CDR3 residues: CASSLDVAGALYPSPDTQYF. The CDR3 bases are TGCGCCAGCAGCTTGGATGTGGCGGGAGCCCTTTATCCTAGCCCAGATACGCAGTATTTT.

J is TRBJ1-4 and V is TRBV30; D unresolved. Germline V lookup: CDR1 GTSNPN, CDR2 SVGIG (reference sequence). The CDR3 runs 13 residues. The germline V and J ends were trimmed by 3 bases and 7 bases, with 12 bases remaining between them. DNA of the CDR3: TGTGCCTGGAGCTCAGGTTATGGTGAAAAACTGTTTTTT. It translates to CAWSSGYGEKLFF.

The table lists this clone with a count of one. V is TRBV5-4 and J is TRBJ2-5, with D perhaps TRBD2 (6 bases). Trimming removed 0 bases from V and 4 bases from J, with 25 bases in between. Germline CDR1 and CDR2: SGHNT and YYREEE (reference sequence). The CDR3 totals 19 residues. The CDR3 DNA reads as TGTGCCAGCAGCTTGGATCGCTGGCTAGCGAACACCGGTCGAGAGACCCAGTACTTC. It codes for CASSLDRWLANTGRETQYF.

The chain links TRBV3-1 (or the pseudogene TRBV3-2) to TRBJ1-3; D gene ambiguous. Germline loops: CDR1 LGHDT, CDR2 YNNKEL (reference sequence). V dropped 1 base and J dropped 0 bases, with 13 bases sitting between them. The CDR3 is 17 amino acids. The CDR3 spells CASSQGGVVVSGNTIYF. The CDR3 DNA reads TGTGCCAGCAGCCAAGGAGGTGTGGTCGTCTCTGGAAACACCATATATTTT.

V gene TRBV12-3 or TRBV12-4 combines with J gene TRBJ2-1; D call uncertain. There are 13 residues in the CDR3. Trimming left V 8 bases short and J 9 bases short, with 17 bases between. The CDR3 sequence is CASLRNSVGEQFF. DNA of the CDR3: TGTGCCAGCCTTCGCAACTCCGTCGGTGAGCAGTTCTTC.